The 27 T cell receptor beta chains below were found in one sample sequenced in a study of blood T cell repertoires in COVID-19. Clones were sequenced by immunoSEQ multiplex PCR, and TCRdb holds only the in-frame ones, with some missing. The profile covers more than 40,000 clones, with over 85% appearing a single time and over 10% taken by the ten largest. Sequenced input: peripheral blood. These receptors were taken from a man older than 75 with acute or convalescent COVID-19.

In this sample, this clone turned up once. The chain joins TRBV18 to TRBJ2-1, with 10 bases aligning to TRBD2. The CDR3 is made up of 14 amino acids. V dropped 8 bases and J dropped 9; count of bases not matched to a gene: 10. The germline V gene has CDR1 KGHSH and CDR2 LQKENI. The DNA for the CDR3 is TGTGCCAGCCACAGGAGCGGGGGGGCCGGTGAGCAGTTCTTC. Residues: CASHRSGGAGEQFF.

This chain joins TRBV20-1 and TRBJ2-3; no firm D call. The CDR3 has 11 amino acids. The germline V gene has CDR1 DFQATT and CDR2 SNEGSKA (reference sequence). V was trimmed by 5 bases and J by 6 bases, leaving 9 bases between them. CDR3 in DNA: TGCAGTGCTCTCAACGGGGATACGCAGTATTTT. It is translated as CSALNGDTQYF.

V is TRBV24-1 and J is TRBJ2-1, with TRBD2 matching 11 bases. Germline V gene lookup returns CDR1 KGHDR and CDR2 SFDVKD. V shed 5 bases, J shed 8 bases, and the junction held 4 bases outside the gene matches. The CDR3 contains 14 residues. The DNA for the CDR3 is TGTGCCACCAGTGCTAGCGGGGGGACCCATGAGCAGTTCTTC. Protein product: CATSASGGTHEQFF.

V and J are TRBV18 and TRBJ2-3, with a possible D match to TRBD1 (6 bases). This CDR3 comprises 15 residues. Germline CDR1 reads KGHSH; CDR2 reads LQKENI. V gave up 3 bases and J gave up 3 bases, with 13 bases separating them. The CDR3 protein is CASSPTNRVTDTQYF. In nucleotides, the CDR3 is TGTGCCAGCTCACCGACAAACAGGGTTACAGATACGCAGTATTTT.

The chain recombines TRBV18 with TRBJ2-7; a weak D match, TRBD1 (7 bases). Germline V gene lookup returns CDR1 KGHSH and CDR2 LQKENI. Trimming removed 3 bases at V and 6 bases at J, with 15 bases between. CDR3 size: 14 residues. In DNA, the CDR3 is TGTGCCAGCTCACCCTCGGGGGACAGAAGCGAGCAGTACTTC. The encoded protein is CASSPSGDRSEQYF.

This chain links TRBV27 with TRBJ1-2; the match to TRBD1 covers 8 bases. This CDR3 has 15 amino acids. Germline loops: CDR1 MNHEY, CDR2 SMNVEV (reference sequence). V was clipped by 6 bases and J by 5 bases; unmatched bases: 11. The CDR3 coding sequence is TGTGCCAGCAGGCCCGGACAGGGATTACCTTATGGCTACACCTTC. Protein sequence: CASRPGQGLPYGYTF.

The chain joins TRBV21-1 to TRBJ1-5. TRBV21-1 is annotated as a pseudogene. CDR3 length: 19 residues. For the CDR3, the DNA is TGTGCCAGCAGCATCTGGAGCGGGACAAGAAGACCAATTTACCAGCCCCAGCATTTT. Translation: CASSIWSGTRRPIYQPQHF.

The chain couples TRBV19 to TRBJ1-5, with 7 positions matching TRBD1. Trimming cost V 5 bases and J 3 bases; bases outside gene matches: 4. Germline V gene sequence: CDR1 LNHDA, CDR2 SQIVND (reference sequence). The CDR3 covers 14 residues. The CDR3 here is CASSPTGDNQPQHF. The CDR3, as DNA: TGTGCCAGTAGTCCAACAGGGGACAATCAGCCCCAGCATTTT.

The chain links TRBV5-1 to TRBJ2-7; TRBD2 agrees at 9 bases. The V and J ends lost 1 base and 5 bases, in that order; junction bases with no gene match: 4. Germline CDR1 is SGHRS and CDR2 is YFSETQ. The CDR3 runs 14 residues. The CDR3 sequence: CASSLNSGGDEQYF. CDR3 DNA sequence: TGCGCCAGCAGCTTGAATAGCGGGGGCGACGAGCAGTACTTC. Drawing the rest from reference TRBV5-1 and TRBJ2-7, the complete variable domain is KAGVTQTPRYLIKTRGQQVTLSCSPISGHRSVSWYQQTPGQGLQFLFEYFSETQRNKGNFPGRFSGRQFSNSRSEMNVSTLELGDSALYLCASSLNSGGDEQYFGPGTRLTVT.

The chain joins TRBV6-5 to TRBJ1-2, with D possibly TRBD1 on 6 matching bases. The CDR3 loop spans 15 amino acids. Per the germline V gene, CDR1 is MNHEY and CDR2 is SVGAGI. V lost 6 bases and J lost 1, with 15 bases in between. The CDR3 sequence: CASRTPGTLNYGYTF. The CDR3 DNA is TGTGCCAGCAGGACCCCCGGGACACTTAACTATGGCTACACCTTC.

Only one count was recorded for this clone. The rearrangement links TRBV30 to TRBJ1-4; D may be TRBD1 (6 bases). V was cut by 8 bases and J by 8 bases, with 15 bases left in between. Germline V lookup: CDR1 GTSNPN, CDR2 SVGIG (reference sequence). The CDR3 has 12 residues. In DNA form, the CDR3 reads TGTGCCCGGGGGGCGCCGGGAGAAAAACTGTTTTTT. The encoded protein is CARGAPGEKLFF.

The genes are TRBV7-2 and TRBJ2-1; 7 nucleotides agree with TRBD2. The J segment lost 8 bases and the V segment lost 5 bases, leaving 12 bases of the junction unmatched. Germline V gene lookup returns CDR1 SGHTA and CDR2 FQGNSA. The CDR3 is 15 residues long. Here the CDR3 DNA reads TGTGCCAGCAGCCTCTCCGGACTAGAGTCGGATGAGCAGTTCTTC. Its protein is CASSLSGLESDEQFF. Drawing the rest from reference TRBV7-2 and TRBJ2-1, the complete variable domain is GAGVSQSPSNKVTEKGKDVELRCDPISGHTALYWYRQSLGQGLEFLIYFQGNSAPDKSGLPSDRFSAERTGGSVSTLTIQRTQQEDSAVYLCASSLSGLESDEQFFGPGTRLTVL.

V is TRBV18 and J is TRBJ1-5; 8 bases map to TRBD1. Per germline, CDR1 KGHSH and CDR2 LQKENI. CDR3 length equals 14 residues. V gave up 3 bases and J gave up 6 bases; unmatched junction bases: 4. This CDR3 is CASSPGRGLQPQHF. The CDR3 nucleotides read TGTGCCAGCTCACCCGGCAGGGGGCTTCAGCCCCAGCATTTT.

The V gene is TRBV2, the J gene TRBJ2-6; no clear D. CDR3 length: 13 amino acids. Trimming removed 5 bases from V and 0 bases from J, with 2 bases in between. Germline CDR1 and CDR2: SNHLY and FYNNEI. The CDR3 here is CASSRSGANVLTF. CDR3 bases: TGTGCCAGCAGTCGCTCTGGGGCCAACGTCCTGACTTTC.

This chain connects TRBV6-5 to TRBJ1-2, with D unclear. With 7 bases removed from V and 3 bases from J, the gap between germline ends came to 12 bases. Germline assignment: CDR1 MNHEY and CDR2 SVGAGI. The CDR3 sequence is 13 residues long. CDR3 sequence reads: CASTARTDYGYTF. The CDR3 coding sequence is TGTGCCAGCACCGCGCGCACAGACTATGGCTACACCTTC.

The count of this clone is one. The chain has TRBV19 and TRBJ1-1, with D possibly TRBD1 on 6 matching bases. The CDR3 is 14 residues long. Trimming took 6 bases from V and 5 from J, leaving 16 bases between them. CDR1 LNHDA and CDR2 SQIVND come from the germline V gene (reference sequence). The CDR3 DNA reads as TGTGCCAGTAGACAGGGACCTTGGGGGACTGAAGCTTTCTTT. Residues: CASRQGPWGTEAFF.

This clone has a single count. The CDR3 bases are TGTGCCAGCAGCCAACCTCAGTACCATGGCTACACCTTC. Its translation is CASSQPQYHGYTF. The chain employs TRBV3-1 (or the pseudogene TRBV3-2) and TRBJ1-2, with no clear D. The CDR3 runs to 13 residues. With 2 bases removed from V and 6 bases from J, the gap between germline ends came to 10 bases. In germline, CDR1 is LGHDT, CDR2 YNNKEL (reference sequence).

This clone appeared a few times. The chain combines TRBV5-5 with TRBJ1-3; 8 bases are shared with TRBD1. The CDR3 has 17 residues. The V and J ends lost 2 bases and 3 bases, in that order; junction bases with no gene match: 10. CDR1 is SGHKS, CDR2 YYEKEE, per germline (reference sequence). The CDR3 bases are TGTGCCAGCAGCTTCGGACAGGGAGGTGAGGTTGGAAACACCATATATTTT. Its protein product is CASSFGQGGEVGNTIYF.

The V gene is TRBV29-1, the J gene TRBJ2-7, with D possibly being TRBD2 (5 bases). The V end lost 4 bases, the J end lost 3 bases, and 10 bases lay between the germline ends. The CDR3 loop spans 12 amino acids. Germline V gene data show CDR1 as SQVTM and CDR2 as ANQGSEA. As DNA, the CDR3 is TGCAGCGTTGGGTCGGGGATCTACGAGCAGTACTTC. Amino acid sequence: CSVGSGIYEQYF.

The rearrangement uses TRBV6-1 and TRBJ1-2; tentative D call: TRBD1 (5 bases). CDR1 MNHNS and CDR2 SASEGT come from the germline V gene. Trimming removed 0 bases at V and 2 bases at J, with 13 bases between. This CDR3 has 16 residues. In DNA form, the CDR3 reads TGTGCCAGCAGTGAAGCGCTGATAGGGGCCAACTATGGCTACACCTTC. Protein product: CASSEALIGANYGYTF.

V gene TRBV18 combines with J gene TRBJ2-7, with TRBD1 as a possible D gene (5 bases). Looked up from germline, CDR1 is KGHSH and CDR2 is LQKENI. There are 14 residues in the CDR3. The V and J ends lost 1 base and 3 bases respectively, with 10 bases between them. This CDR3 is CASSPLGQHYEQYF. The DNA of the CDR3 is TGTGCCAGCTCACCACTCGGACAACACTACGAGCAGTACTTC. The full variable domain, with the rest looked up from reference TRBV18 and TRBJ2-7, is NAGVMQNPRHLVRRRGQEARLRCSPMKGHSHVYWYRQLPEEGLKFMVYLQKENIIDESGMPKERFSAEFPKEGPSILRIQQVVRGDSAAYFCASSPLGQHYEQYFGPGTRLTVT.

The chain employs TRBV27 and TRBJ1-6; 7 positions match TRBD1. There are 16 residues in the CDR3. V trimming: 4 bases; J trimming: 8 bases; junction bases outside the gene matches: 11. From germline, CDR1 is MNHEY and CDR2 SMNVEV (reference sequence). The CDR3, as DNA: TGTGCCAGCAGTTCAGGGTGGGGACAGAGGGATTCACCCCTCCACTTT. Translated, it gives CASSSGWGQRDSPLHF.

V and J are TRBV10-3 and TRBJ2-5; 9 bases are shared with TRBD1. Germline CDR1 reads ENHRY; CDR2 reads SYGVKD. Unmatched junction bases numbered 5, after V lost 4 bases and J lost 5 bases. This CDR3 contains 14 residues. The CDR3, as DNA: TGTGCCATCAGTGGACAGGGGGTCGGGGAGACCCAGTACTTC. Translated: CAISGQGVGETQYF.

The J gene is TRBJ2-2, the V gene TRBV7-9; a possible D gene is TRBD1 (6 bases). The germline CDR1 and CDR2 sequences are SEHNR and FQNEAQ (reference sequence). Trimming took 5 bases from V and 1 from J, leaving 17 bases between them. The length of the CDR3 is 17 residues. The CDR3 DNA is TGTGCCAGCAGCCCGCAGAAGGACAGCTGGAACACCGGGGAGCTGTTTTTT. Amino acid sequence: CASSPQKDSWNTGELFF.

This chain uses TRBV6-5 with TRBJ2-1, with D maybe TRBD1 (6 bases). CDR3 length: 14 residues. Per germline, CDR1 MNHEY and CDR2 SVGAGI. V shed 6 bases and J shed 6 bases, with 15 bases lying between them. The CDR3 nucleotides are TGTGCCAGCAGCCTCCAGGGGCTGGGCAATGAGCAGTTCTTC. The encoded protein is CASSLQGLGNEQFF.

The V and J genes are TRBV11-2 and TRBJ2-7, with 8 bases lining up with TRBD1. The CDR3 covers 15 residues. Trimming removed 1 base from V and 3 bases from J; junction bases left unmatched: 5. Per germline, CDR1 SGHAT and CDR2 FQNNGV. Written as DNA, the CDR3 is TGTGCCAGCAGCTTAGCGGGACAGGTATACTACGAGCAGTACTTC. Translating gives CASSLAGQVYYEQYF.

The chain's CDR3 is CASSPRGPYGYTF. CDR3 sequence (DNA): TGTGCCAGTAGCCCAAGGGGTCCCTATGGCTACACCTTC. V usage is TRBV19 and J usage is TRBJ1-2, with a weak D call TRBD1 (5 bases). This CDR3 contains 13 residues. Trimming shortened V by 6 bases and J by 4 bases, and 12 bases separated the two germline ends. Germline-derived CDR1 and CDR2 are LNHDA and SQIVND (reference sequence).